These 14 T cell receptor beta chains originate from one sample sequenced in a study of blood T cell repertoires in COVID-19. Using immunoSEQ multiplex PCR, the repertoire was profiled, and TCRdb retains in-frame clones only, with some absent. The sample comprises some 200,000 clones, roughly 92% of which are singletons, and 0.76% rests with the top ten. The sample consisted of peripheral blood. Source of these receptors: a man younger than 45 with COVID-19, enrolled during active disease.

V is TRBV30 and J is TRBJ1-2, with TRBD1 matching 8 bases. Germline loops: CDR1 GTSNPN, CDR2 SVGIG (reference sequence). This CDR3 comprises 13 residues. Trimming removed 3 bases from V and 8 bases from J; junction bases left unmatched: 8. The CDR3 reads CAWSEGQGGGYTF. The CDR3 DNA is TGTGCCTGGAGCGAAGGACAGGGAGGAGGCTACACCTTC.

The V gene is TRBV14, the J gene TRBJ2-2; no clear D. Germline CDR1 reads SGHDN; CDR2 reads FVKESK. This CDR3 is 13 amino acids long. The V and J ends lost 1 base and 6 bases respectively, with 6 bases between them. CDR3 in amino acids: CASSQVHPGELFF. The CDR3 DNA follows: TGTGCCAGCAGCCAAGTCCATCCCGGGGAGCTGTTTTTT. Filled out from reference TRBV14 and TRBJ2-2, the complete variable domain reads EAGVTQFPSHSVIEKGQTVTLRCDPISGHDNLYWYRRVMGKEIKFLLHFVKESKQDESGMPNNRFLAERTGGTYSTLKVQPAELEDSGVYFCASSQVHPGELFFGEGSRLTVL.

The rearrangement links TRBV27 to TRBJ2-7, with TRBD2 as a possible D gene (7 bases). Germline assignment: CDR1 MNHEY and CDR2 SMNVEV (reference sequence). There are 14 residues in the CDR3. V was pared by 2 bases and J by 2 bases, with 10 bases between. This CDR3 reads CASSLGGATYEQYF. DNA of the CDR3: TGTGCCAGCAGTTTAGGGGGGGCCACCTACGAGCAGTACTTC.

The rearrangement uses TRBV10-2 and TRBJ1-2; D is undetermined. Trimming removed 5 bases at V and 0 bases at J, with 10 bases between. Per germline, CDR1 WSHSY and CDR2 SAAADI. This CDR3 comprises 14 residues. CDR3 nucleotides: TGCGCCAGCAGTCCGGGTATCTCTAACTATGGCTACACCTTC. Protein product: CASSPGISNYGYTF.

This chain uses TRBV24-1 with TRBJ2-3; D possibly corresponds to TRBD2 (6 bases). The CDR3 spans 16 residues. Germline-derived CDR1 and CDR2 are KGHDR and SFDVKD. V was pared by 4 bases and J by 4 bases, with 17 bases between. This CDR3 reads CATSDGLRGRSDTQYF. The CDR3 nucleotides read TGTGCCACCAGTGACGGTTTGCGGGGTCGGTCAGATACGCAGTATTTT.

This chain links TRBV5-5 with TRBJ2-7; 7 bases are a match to TRBD1. CDR1 SGHKS and CDR2 YYEKEE come from the germline V gene (reference sequence). The junction had 4 bases not matched to a gene; V was cut back by 0 bases and J by 1 base. This CDR3 contains 15 residues. The CDR3: CASSLAGTVSYEQYF. The CDR3 coding sequence is TGTGCCAGCAGCTTGGCCGGGACAGTTTCCTACGAGCAGTACTTC.

This clone was detected a few times. The sample carries other DNA sequences with the same CDR3. The V and J genes are TRBV27 and TRBJ2-7; 7 nucleotides agree with TRBD1. Germline assignment: CDR1 MNHEY and CDR2 SMNVEV (reference sequence). The CDR3 has 13 residues. Unmatched junction bases numbered 4, after V lost 3 bases and J lost 5 bases. CDR3 sequence: CASSFNRGHEQYF. CDR3 bases: TGTGCCAGCAGTTTTAACAGGGGACACGAGCAGTACTTC.

This chain uses TRBV3-1 (or the pseudogene TRBV3-2) with TRBJ2-3, with TRBD2 identical over 8 bases. CDR3 length: 15 amino acids. Germline-derived CDR1 and CDR2 are LGHDT and YNNKEL (reference sequence). Losses at the gene ends were 4 bases for V and 4 bases for J; bases not matched to a gene: 7. CDR3: CASSPAGGASDTQYF. As DNA, the CDR3 is TGTGCCAGCAGCCCCGCCGGGGGGGCGTCAGATACGCAGTATTTT.

The gene calls are TRBV7-3 and TRBJ2-1, with 9 bases matching TRBD1. CDR3 length: 14 residues. The ends lost 5 bases at V and 4 bases at J; junction bases unmatched: 3. From germline, CDR1 is SGHTA and CDR2 FQGTGA. The CDR3 loop reads CASSPGTGYNEQFF. The CDR3 DNA is TGTGCCAGCAGCCCCGGGACAGGGTACAATGAGCAGTTCTTC. Complete variable domain (other parts from reference TRBV7-3 and TRBJ2-1): GAGVSQTPSNKVTEKGKYVELRCDPISGHTALYWYRQSLGQGPEFLIYFQGTGAADDSGLPNDRFFAVRPEGSVSTLKIQRTERGDSAVYLCASSPGTGYNEQFFGPGTRLTVL.

Note on this clone: Other DNA sequences in this sample translate to the same CDR3. V usage is TRBV29-1 and J usage is TRBJ1-3; 7 nucleotides line up with TRBD1. The CDR3 covers 14 residues. With 5 bases clipped from V and 0 bases from J, the junction kept 4 bases outside the gene matches. Germline values: CDR1 SQVTM, CDR2 ANQGSEA. CDR3 DNA: TGCAGCGTTAGGGACAGCCTCTCTGGAAACACCATATATTTT. It translates to CSVRDSLSGNTIYF.

This clone was observed a single time. V and J are TRBV5-4 and TRBJ1-2; 12 bases are shared with TRBD1. This CDR3 is built from 16 residues. CDR1 is SGHNT and CDR2 is YYREEE in the germline V gene (reference sequence). V shed 3 bases, J shed 6 bases, and the junction held 9 bases outside the gene matches. The CDR3 nucleotides are TGTGCCAGCAGCTCAACCGGGACAGGGGGCGTGGATGGCTACACCTTC. Its protein product is CASSSTGTGGVDGYTF. Variable domain in full (rest from reference TRBV5-4 and TRBJ1-2): ETGVTQSPTHLIKTRGQQVTLRCSSQSGHNTVSWYQQALGQGPQFIFQYYREEENGRGNFPPRFSGLQFPNYSSELNVNALELDDSALYLCASSSTGTGGVDGYTFGSGTRLTVV.

V is TRBV18 and J is TRBJ1-5, with D unresolved. Germline V CDR1 and CDR2: KGHSH, LQKENI. The CDR3 length is 15 residues. Trimming cost V 6 bases and J 6 bases, with 18 bases left between them. The CDR3 DNA sequence: TGTGCCAGCTCCGGAGGACTCCCTAATGTTCAGCCCCAGCATTTT. Its translation is CASSGGLPNVQPQHF.

The chain is built from TRBV6-5 and TRBJ1-2, with D unclear. With 5 bases removed from V and 6 bases from J, the gap between germline ends came to 13 bases. Germline V CDR1 and CDR2: MNHEY, SVGAGI. CDR3 size: 13 residues. The CDR3 nucleotides read TGTGCCAGCAGTCCTCCTGGCTCCGATGGCTACACCTTC. This sequence encodes CASSPPGSDGYTF.

V usage is TRBV3-1 (or the pseudogene TRBV3-2) and J usage is TRBJ1-2, with D possibly TRBD1 on 6 matching bases. Trimming took off 5 bases at V and 3 bases at J, with 25 bases between the two ends. Germline CDR1 LGHDT, CDR2 YNNKEL (reference sequence). CDR3 size: 18 residues. The CDR3: CASSLFHIRGGLDYGYTF. The CDR3 DNA sequence: TGTGCCAGCAGCTTATTCCATATCCGCGGGGGCCTCGACTATGGCTACACCTTC.